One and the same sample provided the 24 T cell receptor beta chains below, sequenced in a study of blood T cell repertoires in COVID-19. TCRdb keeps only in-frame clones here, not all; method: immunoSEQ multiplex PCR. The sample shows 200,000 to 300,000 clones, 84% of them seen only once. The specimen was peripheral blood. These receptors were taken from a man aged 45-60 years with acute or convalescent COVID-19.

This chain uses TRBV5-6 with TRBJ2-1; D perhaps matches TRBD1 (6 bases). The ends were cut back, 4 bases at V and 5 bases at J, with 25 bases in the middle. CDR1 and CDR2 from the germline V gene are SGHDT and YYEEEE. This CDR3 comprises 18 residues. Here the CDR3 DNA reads TGTGCCAGCAGCCTAGGGGGACAACAGGAAGTCCTTGACAATGAGCAGTTCTTC. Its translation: CASSLGGQQEVLDNEQFF.

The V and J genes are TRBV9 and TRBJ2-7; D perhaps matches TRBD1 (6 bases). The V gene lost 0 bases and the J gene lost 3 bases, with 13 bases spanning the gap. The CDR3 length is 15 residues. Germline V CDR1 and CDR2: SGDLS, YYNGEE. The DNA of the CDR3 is TGTGCCAGCAGCGTAGGGGCAGGGGATCGCTACGAGCAGTACTTC. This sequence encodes CASSVGAGDRYEQYF. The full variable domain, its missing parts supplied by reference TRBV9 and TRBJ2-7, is DSGVTQTPKHLITATGQRVTLRCSPRSGDLSVYWYQQSLDQGLQFLIQYYNGEERAKGNILERFSAQQFPDLHSELNLSSLELGDSALYFCASSVGAGDRYEQYFGPGTRLTVT.

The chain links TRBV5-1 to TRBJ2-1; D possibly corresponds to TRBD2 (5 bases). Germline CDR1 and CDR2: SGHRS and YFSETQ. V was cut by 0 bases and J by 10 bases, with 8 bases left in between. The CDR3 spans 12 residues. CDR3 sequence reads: CASSLDQREQFF. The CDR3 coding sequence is TGCGCCAGCAGCTTGGATCAGCGGGAGCAGTTCTTC.

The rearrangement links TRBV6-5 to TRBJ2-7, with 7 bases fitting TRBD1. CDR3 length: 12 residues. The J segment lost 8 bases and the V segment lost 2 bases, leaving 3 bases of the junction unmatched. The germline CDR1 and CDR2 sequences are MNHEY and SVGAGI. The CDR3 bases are TGTGCCAGCAGTTACCCGGGACAGAAGCAGTACTTC. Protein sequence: CASSYPGQKQYF.

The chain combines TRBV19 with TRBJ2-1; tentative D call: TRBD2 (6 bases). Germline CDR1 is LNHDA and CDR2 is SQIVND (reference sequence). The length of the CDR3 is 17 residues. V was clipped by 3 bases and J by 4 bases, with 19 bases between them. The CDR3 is CASSITLLADPYNEQFF. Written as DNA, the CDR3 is TGTGCCAGTAGTATTACCCTCTTAGCGGACCCTTACAATGAGCAGTTCTTC.

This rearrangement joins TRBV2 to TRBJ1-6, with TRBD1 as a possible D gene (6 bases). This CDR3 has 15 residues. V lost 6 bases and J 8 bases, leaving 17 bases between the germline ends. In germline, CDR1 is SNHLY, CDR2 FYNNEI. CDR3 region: CASSPTGIGDSPLHF. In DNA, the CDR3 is TGTGCCAGCAGCCCGACAGGCATCGGGGATTCACCCCTCCACTTT.

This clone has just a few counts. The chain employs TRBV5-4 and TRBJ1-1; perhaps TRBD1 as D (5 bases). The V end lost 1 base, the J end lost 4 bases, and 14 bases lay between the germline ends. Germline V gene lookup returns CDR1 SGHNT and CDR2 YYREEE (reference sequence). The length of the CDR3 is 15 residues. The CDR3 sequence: CASSLYPGHGTEAFF. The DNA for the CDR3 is TGTGCCAGCAGCTTGTACCCAGGGCATGGCACTGAAGCTTTCTTT.

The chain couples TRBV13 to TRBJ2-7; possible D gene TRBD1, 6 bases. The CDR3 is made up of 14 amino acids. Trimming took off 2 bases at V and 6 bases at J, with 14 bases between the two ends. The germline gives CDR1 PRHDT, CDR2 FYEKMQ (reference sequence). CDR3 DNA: TGTGCCAGCAGCTTATATGGGGGCTCACCCGAGCAGTACTTC. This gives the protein CASSLYGGSPEQYF.

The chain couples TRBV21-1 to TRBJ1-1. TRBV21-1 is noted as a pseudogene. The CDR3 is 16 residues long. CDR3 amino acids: CASSTGGRILGTEAFF. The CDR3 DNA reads TGTGCCAGCAGCACGGGGGGACGGATTTTGGGCACTGAAGCTTTCTTT.

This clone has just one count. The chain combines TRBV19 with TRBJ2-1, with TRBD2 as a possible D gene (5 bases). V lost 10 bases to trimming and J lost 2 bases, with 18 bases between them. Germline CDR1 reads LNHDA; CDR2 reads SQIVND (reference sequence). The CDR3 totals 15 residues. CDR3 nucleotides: TGTGCCACCATCGGGAATCTGTACCCCTACAATGAGCAGTTCTTC. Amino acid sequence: CATIGNLYPYNEQFF.

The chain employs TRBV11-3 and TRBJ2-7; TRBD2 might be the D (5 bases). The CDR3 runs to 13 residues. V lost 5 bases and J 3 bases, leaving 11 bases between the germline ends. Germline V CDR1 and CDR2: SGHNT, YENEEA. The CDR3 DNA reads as TGTGCCAGCAGCCGACGAGAGGGCTACGAGCAGTACTTC. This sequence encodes CASSRREGYEQYF. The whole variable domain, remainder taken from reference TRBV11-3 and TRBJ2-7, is EAGVVQSPRYKIIEKKQPVAFWCNPISGHNTLYWYLQNLGQGPELLIRYENEEAVDDSQLPKDRFSAERLKGVDSTLKIQPAELGDSAVYLCASSRREGYEQYFGPGTRLTVT.

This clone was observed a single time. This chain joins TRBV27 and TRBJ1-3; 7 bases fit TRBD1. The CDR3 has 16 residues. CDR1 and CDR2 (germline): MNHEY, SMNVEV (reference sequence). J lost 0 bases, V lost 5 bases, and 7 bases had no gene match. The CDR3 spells CASSPRGSRSGNTIYF. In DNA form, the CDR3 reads TGTGCCAGCAGTCCCAGGGGGAGCCGCTCTGGAAACACCATATATTTT.

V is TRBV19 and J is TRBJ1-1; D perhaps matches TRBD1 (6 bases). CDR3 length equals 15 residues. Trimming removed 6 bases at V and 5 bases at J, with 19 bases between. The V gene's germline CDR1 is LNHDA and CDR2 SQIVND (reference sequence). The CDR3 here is CASRTGQPSGTEAFF. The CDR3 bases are TGTGCCAGTAGAACAGGGCAACCCTCAGGAACTGAAGCTTTCTTT.

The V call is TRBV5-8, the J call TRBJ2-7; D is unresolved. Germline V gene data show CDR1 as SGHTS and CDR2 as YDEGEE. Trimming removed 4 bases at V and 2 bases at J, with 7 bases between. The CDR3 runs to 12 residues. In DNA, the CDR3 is TGTGCCAGCAGCATTACAACCTACGAGCAGTACTTC. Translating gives CASSITTYEQYF.

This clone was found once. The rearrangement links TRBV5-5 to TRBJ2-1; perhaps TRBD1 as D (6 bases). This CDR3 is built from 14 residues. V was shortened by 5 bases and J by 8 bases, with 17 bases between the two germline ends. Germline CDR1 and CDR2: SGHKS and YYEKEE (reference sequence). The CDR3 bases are TGTGCCAGCAGTCTCCTCAGTAGGGGGTATGAGCAGTTCTTC. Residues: CASSLLSRGYEQFF.

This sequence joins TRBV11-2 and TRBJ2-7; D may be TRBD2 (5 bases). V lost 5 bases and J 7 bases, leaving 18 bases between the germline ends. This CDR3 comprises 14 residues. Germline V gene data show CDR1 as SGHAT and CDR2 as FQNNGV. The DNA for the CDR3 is TGTGCCAGCAGCCGAAACGGGAACCAGGTAGAGCAGTACTTC. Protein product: CASSRNGNQVEQYF.

The CDR3 DNA sequence: TGTGCCAGCAGCCCCGGACTATACGAGCAGTACTTC. Protein: CASSPGLYEQYF. The chain recombines TRBV7-6 with TRBJ2-7; tentative D call: TRBD2 (6 bases). V was trimmed by 5 bases and J by 4 bases, leaving 9 bases between them. Germline CDR1 SGHVS, CDR2 FNYEAQ. The CDR3 is 12 residues long. The variable domain in full, with the rest retrieved from reference TRBV7-6 and TRBJ2-7, is GAGVSQSPRYKVTKRGQDVALRCDPISGHVSLYWYRQALGQGPEFLTYFNYEAQQDKSGLPNDRFSAERPEGSISTLTIQRTEQRDSAMYRCASSPGLYEQYFGPGTRLTVT.

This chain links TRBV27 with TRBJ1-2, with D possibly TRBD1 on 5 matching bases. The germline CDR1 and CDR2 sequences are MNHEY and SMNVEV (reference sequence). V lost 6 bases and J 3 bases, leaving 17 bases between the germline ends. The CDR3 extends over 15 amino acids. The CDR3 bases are TGTGCCAGCAGCCCATCGCCGACAGTGCACTATGGCTACACCTTC. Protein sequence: CASSPSPTVHYGYTF.

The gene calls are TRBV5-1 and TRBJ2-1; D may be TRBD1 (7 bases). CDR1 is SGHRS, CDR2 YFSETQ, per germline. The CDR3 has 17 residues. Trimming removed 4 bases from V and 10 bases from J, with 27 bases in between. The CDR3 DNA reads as TGCGCCAGCAGCGGTACTCTAGCAGGGGGGAGGAGCCGAGAGCAGTTCTTC. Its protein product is CASSGTLAGGRSREQFF.

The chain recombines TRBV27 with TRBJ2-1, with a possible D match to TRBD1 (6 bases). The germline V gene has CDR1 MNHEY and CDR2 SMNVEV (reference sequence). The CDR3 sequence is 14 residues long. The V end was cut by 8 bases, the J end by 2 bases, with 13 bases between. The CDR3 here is CASARGGTYNEQFF. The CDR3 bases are TGTGCCAGCGCCCGAGGGGGTACCTACAATGAGCAGTTCTTC.

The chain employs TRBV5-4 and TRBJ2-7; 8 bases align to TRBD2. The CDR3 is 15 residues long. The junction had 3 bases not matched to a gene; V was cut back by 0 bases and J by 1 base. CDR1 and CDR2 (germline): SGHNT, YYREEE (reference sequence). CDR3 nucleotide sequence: TGTGCCAGCAGCTTGGTGGTAGCGGGATCCTACGAGCAGTACTTC. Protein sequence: CASSLVVAGSYEQYF. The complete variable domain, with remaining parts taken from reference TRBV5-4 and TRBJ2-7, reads ETGVTQSPTHLIKTRGQQVTLRCSSQSGHNTVSWYQQALGQGPQFIFQYYREEENGRGNFPPRFSGLQFPNYSSELNVNALELDDSALYLCASSLVVAGSYEQYFGPGTRLTVT.

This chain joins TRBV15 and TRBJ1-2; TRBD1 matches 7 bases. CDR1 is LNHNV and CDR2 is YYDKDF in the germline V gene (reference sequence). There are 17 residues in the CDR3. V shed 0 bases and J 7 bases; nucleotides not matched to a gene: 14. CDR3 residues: CATSRDSTDRLPFGYTF. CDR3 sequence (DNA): TGTGCCACCAGCAGAGATTCGACGGACAGGCTCCCCTTTGGCTACACCTTC.

CDR3: CASSRGQARDTEAFF. DNA of the CDR3: TGTGCCAGCAGCCGAGGACAGGCGCGGGACACTGAAGCTTTCTTT. The chain couples TRBV7-8 to TRBJ1-1, with 7 bases matching TRBD1. The J segment lost 3 bases and the V segment lost 5 bases, leaving 9 bases of the junction unmatched. CDR1 and CDR2 from the germline V gene are SGHVS and FQNEAQ. The CDR3 extends over 15 amino acids.

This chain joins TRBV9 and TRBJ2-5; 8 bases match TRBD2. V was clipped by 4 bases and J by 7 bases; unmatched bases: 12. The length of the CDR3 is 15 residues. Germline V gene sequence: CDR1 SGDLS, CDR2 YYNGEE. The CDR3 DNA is TGTGCCAGCAGCCTAAGCGGGAGTGCCGATTCGACCCAGTACTTC. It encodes CASSLSGSADSTQYF.